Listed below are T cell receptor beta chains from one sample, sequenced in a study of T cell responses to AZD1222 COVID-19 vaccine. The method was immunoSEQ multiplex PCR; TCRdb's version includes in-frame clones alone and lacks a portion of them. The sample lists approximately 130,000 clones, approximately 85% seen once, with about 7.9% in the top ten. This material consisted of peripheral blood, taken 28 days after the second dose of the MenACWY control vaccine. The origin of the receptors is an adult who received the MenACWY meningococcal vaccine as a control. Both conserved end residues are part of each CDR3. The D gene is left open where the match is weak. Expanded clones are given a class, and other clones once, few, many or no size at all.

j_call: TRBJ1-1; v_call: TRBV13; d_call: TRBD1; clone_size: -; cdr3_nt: TGTGCCAGCAGCTTAGACAGGGGGCTGAAAGCTTTCTTT; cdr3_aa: CASSLDRGLKAFF
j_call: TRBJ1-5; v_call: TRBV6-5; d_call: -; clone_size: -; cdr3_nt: TGTGCCAGCAGAGAGAGAGGGTTCGGCAATCAGCCCCAGCATTTT; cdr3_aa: CASRERGFGNQPQHF
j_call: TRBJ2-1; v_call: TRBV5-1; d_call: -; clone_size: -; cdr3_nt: TGCGCCAGCAGCCAGCTCGGGACTTCCTACAATGAGCAGTTCTTC; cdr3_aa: CASSQLGTSYNEQFF
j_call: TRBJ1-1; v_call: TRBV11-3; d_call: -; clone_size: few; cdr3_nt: TGTGCCAGCAGTTTAAACGGACAGCTGAACACTGAAGCTTTCTTT; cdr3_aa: CASSLNGQLNTEAFF
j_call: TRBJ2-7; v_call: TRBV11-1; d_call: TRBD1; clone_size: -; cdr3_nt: TGTGCCAGCAGCCCCGGACAGGGGGCCTCCTACGAGCAGTACTTC; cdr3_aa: CASSPGQGASYEQYF
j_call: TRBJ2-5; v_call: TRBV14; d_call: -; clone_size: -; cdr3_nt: TGTGCCAGCAGTTTACAAGAGACCCAGTACTTC; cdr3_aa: CASSLQETQYF
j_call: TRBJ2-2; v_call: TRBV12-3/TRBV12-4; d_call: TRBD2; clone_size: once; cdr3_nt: TGTGCCAGCAGTCGGGGGGCCGGGGAGCTGTTTTTT; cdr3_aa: CASSRGAGELFF
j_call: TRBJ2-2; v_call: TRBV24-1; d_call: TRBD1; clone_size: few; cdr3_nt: TGTGCCACCAGTGAACCTCCGGGACAGACGAACACCGGGGAGCTGTTTTTT; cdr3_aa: CATSEPPGQTNTGELFF
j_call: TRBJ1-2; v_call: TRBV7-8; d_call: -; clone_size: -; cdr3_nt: TGTGCCAGCGTTCGTCGGGGGACGAATGGCTACACCTTC; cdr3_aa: CASVRRGTNGYTF
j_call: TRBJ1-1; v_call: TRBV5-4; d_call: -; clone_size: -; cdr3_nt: TGTGCCAGCAGCTTGCAGGGACCGACTGAAGCTTTCTTT; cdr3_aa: CASSLQGPTEAFF
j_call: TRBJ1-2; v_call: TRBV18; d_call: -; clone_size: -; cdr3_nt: TGTGCCAGCTCACCACCGTCTGGAGGGTATGGCTACACCTTC; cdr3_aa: CASSPPSGGYGYTF
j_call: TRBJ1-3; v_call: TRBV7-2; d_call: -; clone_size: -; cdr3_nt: TGTGCCAGCAGCCCCAGCCAGCCCACCTCTGGAAACACCATATATTTT; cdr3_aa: CASSPSQPTSGNTIYF
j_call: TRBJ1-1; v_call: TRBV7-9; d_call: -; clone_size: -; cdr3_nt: TGTGCCAGCAGCTCAAACAGCCTGAGGACTGAAGCTTTCTTT; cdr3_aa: CASSSNSLRTEAFF
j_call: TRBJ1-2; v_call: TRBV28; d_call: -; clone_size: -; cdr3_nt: TGTGCCAGCAGTTTATATTTAATCCGGGACCACTATGGCTACACCTTC; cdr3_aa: CASSLYLIRDHYGYTF
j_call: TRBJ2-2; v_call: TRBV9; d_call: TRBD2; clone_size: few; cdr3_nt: TGTGCCAGCAAACCGGGGGAGGACGGGAGGGTCCTCGGGGAGCTGTTTTTT; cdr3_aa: CASKPGEDGRVLGELFF
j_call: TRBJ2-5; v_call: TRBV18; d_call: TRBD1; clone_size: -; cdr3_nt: TGTGCCAGCTCACCACGGGGGACAGGGGGAGAGACCCAGTACTTC; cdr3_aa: CASSPRGTGGETQYF
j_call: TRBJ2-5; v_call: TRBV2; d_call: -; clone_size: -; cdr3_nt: TGTGCCAGCAGTGAGTTTCCCGGTGGGGGAGGAGAGACCCAGTACTTC; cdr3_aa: CASSEFPGGGGETQYF
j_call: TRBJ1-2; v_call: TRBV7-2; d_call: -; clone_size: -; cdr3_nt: TGTGCCAGCAGCTTAGATCCGGGAGCCTATGGCTACACCTTC; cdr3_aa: CASSLDPGAYGYTF
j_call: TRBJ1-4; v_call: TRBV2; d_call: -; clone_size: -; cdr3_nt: TGTGCCTCAGCTGGGGGTGGTAATGAAAAACTGTTTTTT; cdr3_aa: CASAGGGNEKLFF
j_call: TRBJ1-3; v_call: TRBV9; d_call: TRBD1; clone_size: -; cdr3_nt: TGTGCCAGCAGCGTAGGGGGGGACAGAGGAAACACCATATATTTT; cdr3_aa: CASSVGGDRGNTIYF
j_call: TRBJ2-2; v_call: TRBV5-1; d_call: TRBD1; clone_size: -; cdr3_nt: TGCGCCAGCAGCAGACCCCGCCGGACAGGGGAGTCCGGGGAGCTGTTTTTT; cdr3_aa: CASSRPRRTGESGELFF
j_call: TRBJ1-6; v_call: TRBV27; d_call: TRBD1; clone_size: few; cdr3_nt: TGTGCCAGCAGTTCCGACAGGGTTAGCTCCTATAATTCACCCCTCCACTTT; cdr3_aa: CASSSDRVSSYNSPLHF
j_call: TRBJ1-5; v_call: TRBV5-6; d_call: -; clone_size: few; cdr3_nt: TGTGCCAGCAGCTTGACAGGGTCGGGCAATCAGCCCCAGCATTTT; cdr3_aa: CASSLTGSGNQPQHF
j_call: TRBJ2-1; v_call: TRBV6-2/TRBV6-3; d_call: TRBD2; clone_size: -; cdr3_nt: TGTGCCAGCAGTTCCGCAGCGGGAGTCGCCTACAATGAGCAGTTCTTC; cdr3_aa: CASSSAAGVAYNEQFF
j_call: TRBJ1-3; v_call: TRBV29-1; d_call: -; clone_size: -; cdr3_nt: TGCAGCGTGGAACGGGGGATCGGGGGAAACACCATATATTTT; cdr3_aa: CSVERGIGGNTIYF
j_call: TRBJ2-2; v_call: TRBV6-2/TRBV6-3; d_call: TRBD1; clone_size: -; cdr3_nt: TGTGCCAGCAGTTACCCAGACAGGGGAAACGGGGAGCTGTTTTTT; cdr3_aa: CASSYPDRGNGELFF
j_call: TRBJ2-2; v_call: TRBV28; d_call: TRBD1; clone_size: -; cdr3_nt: TGTGCCAGCAGTTTCCAGGGGGTCCGGGAGCTGTTTTTT; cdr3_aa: CASSFQGVRELFF
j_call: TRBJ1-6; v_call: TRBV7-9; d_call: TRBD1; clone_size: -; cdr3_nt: TGTGCCAGCAGCCGGGACAGGAGCTCCTATAATTCACCCCTCCACTTT; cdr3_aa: CASSRDRSSYNSPLHF
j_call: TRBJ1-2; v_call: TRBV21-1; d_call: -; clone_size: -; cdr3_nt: TGTGCCAGCAGCACCCCAGATTCAGAGAATGGCTACACCTTC; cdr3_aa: CASSTPDSENGYTF
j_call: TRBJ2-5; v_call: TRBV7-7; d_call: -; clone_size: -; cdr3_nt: TGTGCCAGCAGCTTAACCCCGAACACACAGGTGGCCCAGTACTTC; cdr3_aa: CASSLTPNTQVAQYF
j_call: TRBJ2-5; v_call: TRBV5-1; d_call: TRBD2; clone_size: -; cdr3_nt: TGCGCCAGCAGCTTGGGCCTCGGACTAGCGGGGGGCAGGGGTATGGAGACCCAGTACTTC; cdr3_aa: CASSLGLGLAGGRGMETQYF
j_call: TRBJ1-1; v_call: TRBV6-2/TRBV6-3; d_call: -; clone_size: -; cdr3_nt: TGTGCCAGCAGTACACACAGGGTGGGGAACACTGAAGCTTTCTTT; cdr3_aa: CASSTHRVGNTEAFF
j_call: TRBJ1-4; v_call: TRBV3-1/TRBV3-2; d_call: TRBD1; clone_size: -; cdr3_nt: TGTGCCAGCAGCCAAGATTCGACAGGGGGTAATGAAAAACTGTTTTTT; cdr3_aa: CASSQDSTGGNEKLFF
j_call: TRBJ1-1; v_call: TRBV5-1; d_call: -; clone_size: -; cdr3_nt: TGCGCCAGCAGCTTTGAGGGCAGGAACACTGAAGCTTTCTTT; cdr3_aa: CASSFEGRNTEAFF
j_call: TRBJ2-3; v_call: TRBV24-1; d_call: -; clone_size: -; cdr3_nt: TGTGCCACCAGTGAGCCCGCACTAGCAGATACGCAGTATTTT; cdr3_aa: CATSEPALADTQYF
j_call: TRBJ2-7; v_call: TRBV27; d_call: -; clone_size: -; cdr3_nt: TGTGCCAGCAGTTTAGATGGAGGACCCTACGAGCAGTACTTC; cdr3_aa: CASSLDGGPYEQYF
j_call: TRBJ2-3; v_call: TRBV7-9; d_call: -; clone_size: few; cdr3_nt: TGTGCCAGCAGCTTAGGACGGGAAAGCACAGATACGCAGTATTTT; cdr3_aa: CASSLGRESTDTQYF
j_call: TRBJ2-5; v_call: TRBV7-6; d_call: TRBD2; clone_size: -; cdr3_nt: TGTGCCAGCAGCTTAGACCGCCAGCGGGGGGCGTCTGGGACCCAGTACTTC; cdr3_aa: CASSLDRQRGASGTQYF
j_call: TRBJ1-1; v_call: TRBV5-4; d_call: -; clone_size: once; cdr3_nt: TGTGCCAGCAGCTTGGATCGGCTGGGGGGGACTGAAGCTTTCTTT; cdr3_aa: CASSLDRLGGTEAFF
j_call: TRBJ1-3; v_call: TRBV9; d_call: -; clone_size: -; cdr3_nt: TGTGCCAGCAGTTTCAGGGGAACGATTGGAAACACCATATATTTT; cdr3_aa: CASSFRGTIGNTIYF
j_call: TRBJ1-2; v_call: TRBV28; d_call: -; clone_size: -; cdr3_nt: TGTGCCAGCAGTTCAGGGGTCTATGGCTACACCTTC; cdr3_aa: CASSSGVYGYTF
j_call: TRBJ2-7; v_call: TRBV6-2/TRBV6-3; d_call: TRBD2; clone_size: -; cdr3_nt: TGTGCCAGCAGTTACCTTTGGACTAGCGGATATTACGAGCAGTACTTC; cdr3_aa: CASSYLWTSGYYEQYF
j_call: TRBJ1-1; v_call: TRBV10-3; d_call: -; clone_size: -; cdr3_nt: TGTGCCATCAGTGACGGGGGCCCGACTGAAGCTTTCTTT; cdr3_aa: CAISDGGPTEAFF
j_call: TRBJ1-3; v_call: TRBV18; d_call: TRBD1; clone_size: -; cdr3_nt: TGTGCCAGCTCACCAGACAGGGGCTCTGGAAACACCATATATTTT; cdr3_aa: CASSPDRGSGNTIYF
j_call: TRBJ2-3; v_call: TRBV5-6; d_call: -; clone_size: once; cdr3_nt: TGTGCCAGCAGCTCAGCCCGGGACAACACAGATACGCAGTATTTT; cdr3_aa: CASSSARDNTDTQYF
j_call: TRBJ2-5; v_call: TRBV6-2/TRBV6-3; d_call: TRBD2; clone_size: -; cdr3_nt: TGTGCCAGCAGTTTCCCCGGGACTAGAGATATGGGTTTCCAAGAGACCCAGTACTTC; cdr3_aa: CASSFPGTRDMGFQETQYF
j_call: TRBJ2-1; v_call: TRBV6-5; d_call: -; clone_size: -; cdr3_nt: TGTGCCAGCAACAAAGCGGAAAGCTCCTACAATGAGCAGTTCTTC; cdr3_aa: CASNKAESSYNEQFF
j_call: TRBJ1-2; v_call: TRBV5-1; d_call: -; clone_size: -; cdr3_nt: TGCGCCAGCAGCTCTGGACCGACTTCGGCTAACTATGGCTACACCTTC; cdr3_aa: CASSSGPTSANYGYTF
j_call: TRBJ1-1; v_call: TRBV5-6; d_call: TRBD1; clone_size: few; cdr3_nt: TGTGCCAGCAGCTTGGGGACAGGGAACACTGAAGCTTTCTTT; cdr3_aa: CASSLGTGNTEAFF
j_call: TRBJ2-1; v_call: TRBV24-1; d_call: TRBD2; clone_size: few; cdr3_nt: TGTGCCACCAGCGCCGGACTAGAGGGCTACAATGAGCAGTTCTTC; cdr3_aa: CATSAGLEGYNEQFF
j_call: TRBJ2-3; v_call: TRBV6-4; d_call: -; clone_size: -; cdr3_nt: TGTGCCAGCAGTGAACGGGGGGCCACAGATACGCAGTATTTT; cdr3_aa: CASSERGATDTQYF
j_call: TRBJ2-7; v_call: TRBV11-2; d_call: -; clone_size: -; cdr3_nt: TGTGCCAGCAGCGTAGGACGGGCGGTCGGGGGCTCCTACGAGCAGTACTTC; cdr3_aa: CASSVGRAVGGSYEQYF
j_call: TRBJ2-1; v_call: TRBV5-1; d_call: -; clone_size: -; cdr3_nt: TGCGCCAGCAGTATACAAAGCTCCTACAATGAGCAGTTCTTC; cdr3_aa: CASSIQSSYNEQFF
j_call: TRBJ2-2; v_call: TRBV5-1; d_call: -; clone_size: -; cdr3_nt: TGCGCCAGCACCCGGACAGTCGCGAACACCGGGGAGCTGTTTTTT; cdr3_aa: CASTRTVANTGELFF
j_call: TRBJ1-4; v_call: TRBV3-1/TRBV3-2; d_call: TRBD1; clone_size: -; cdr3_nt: TGTGCCAGCAGCCAAGGGGCCCTTAACAGGGGGAGGAATGAAAAACTGTTTTTT; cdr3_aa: CASSQGALNRGRNEKLFF
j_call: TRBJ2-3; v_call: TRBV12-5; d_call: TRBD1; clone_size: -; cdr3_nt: TGTGCTAGTGCTCTTGGACAGGGGGGGACAGATACGCAGTATTTT; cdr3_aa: CASALGQGGTDTQYF
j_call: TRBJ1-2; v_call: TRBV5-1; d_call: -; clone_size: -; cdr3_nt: TGCGCCAGCAGCTTGCAACAGGGAAACTATGGCTACACCTTC; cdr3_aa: CASSLQQGNYGYTF
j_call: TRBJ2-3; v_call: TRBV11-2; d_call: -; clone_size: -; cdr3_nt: TGTGCCAGCAGGAATCCGGGAGAGAAAGATACGCAGTATTTT; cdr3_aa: CASRNPGEKDTQYF
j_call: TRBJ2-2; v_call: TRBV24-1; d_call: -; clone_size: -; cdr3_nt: TGTGCCACCAGTGTATGGGGAGGGGAGCTGTTTTTT; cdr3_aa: CATSVWGGELFF
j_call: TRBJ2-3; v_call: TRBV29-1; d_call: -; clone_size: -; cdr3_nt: TGCAGCGTTGCCTTCGGATTAGGGGGGGCCGATACGCAGTATTTT; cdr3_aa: CSVAFGLGGADTQYF